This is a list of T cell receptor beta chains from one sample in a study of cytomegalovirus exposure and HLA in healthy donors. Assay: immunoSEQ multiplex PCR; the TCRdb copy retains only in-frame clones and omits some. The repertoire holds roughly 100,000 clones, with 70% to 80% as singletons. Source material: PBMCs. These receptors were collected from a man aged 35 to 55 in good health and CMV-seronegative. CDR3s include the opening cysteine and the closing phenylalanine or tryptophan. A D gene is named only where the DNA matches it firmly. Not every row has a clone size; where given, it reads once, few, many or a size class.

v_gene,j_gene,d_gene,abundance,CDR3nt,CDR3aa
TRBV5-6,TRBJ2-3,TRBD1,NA,TGTGCCAGCTTCAGGGGGCTTGGGGATACGCAGTATTTT,CASFRGLGDTQYF
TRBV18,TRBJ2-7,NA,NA,TGTGCCAGCTCACCAGGTGGTGTCGGTTCCTACGAGCAGTACTTC,CASSPGGVGSYEQYF
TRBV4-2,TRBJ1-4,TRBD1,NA,TGTGCCAGCAGCCAGCCGGGACAGTTAAATGAAAAACTGTTTTTT,CASSQPGQLNEKLFF
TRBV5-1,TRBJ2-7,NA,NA,TGCGCCAGGGCGGACTATATTTACGAGCAGTACTTC,CARADYIYEQYF
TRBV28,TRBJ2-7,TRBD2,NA,TGTGCCAGCAGTTTAAGCAAGACTAGCTTAGAGCAGTACTTC,CASSLSKTSLEQYF
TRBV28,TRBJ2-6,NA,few,TGTGCCAGCAGCTCACTCCGATCGGGGGCCAACGTCCTGACTTTC,CASSSLRSGANVLTF
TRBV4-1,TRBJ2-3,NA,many,TGCGCCAGCAGCCGACTCGCACAGGGAGATACGCAGTATTTT,CASSRLAQGDTQYF
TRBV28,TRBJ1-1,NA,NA,TGTGCCAGCAGTTTACAGGGTAGTAACACTGAAGCTTTCTTT,CASSLQGSNTEAFF
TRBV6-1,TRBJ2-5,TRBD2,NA,TGTGCCAGCACCGTCCACCTAGCGGGAGGTGAGACCCAGTACTTC,CASTVHLAGGETQYF
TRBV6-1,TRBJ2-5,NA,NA,TGTGCCAGCAGTGAAGATCGTCAGGCGCGGACCCAGTACTTC,CASSEDRQARTQYF
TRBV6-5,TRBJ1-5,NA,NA,TGTGCCAGCAGTCAAGGGGGTTACAATCAGCCCCAGCATTTT,CASSQGGYNQPQHF
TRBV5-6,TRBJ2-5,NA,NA,TGTGCCAGCAGCGGCCTGAACCAAGAGACCCAGTACTTC,CASSGLNQETQYF
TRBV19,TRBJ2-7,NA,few,TGTGCCAGTAGTGAGGACTACGAGCAGTACTTC,CASSEDYEQYF
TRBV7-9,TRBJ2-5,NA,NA,TGTGCCAGCAGCTTAGTTCTCGAGACCCAGTACTTC,CASSLVLETQYF
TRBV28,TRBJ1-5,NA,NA,TGTGCCAGCAGTCTCCAGGGTTTCGGCAATCAGCCCCAGCATTTT,CASSLQGFGNQPQHF